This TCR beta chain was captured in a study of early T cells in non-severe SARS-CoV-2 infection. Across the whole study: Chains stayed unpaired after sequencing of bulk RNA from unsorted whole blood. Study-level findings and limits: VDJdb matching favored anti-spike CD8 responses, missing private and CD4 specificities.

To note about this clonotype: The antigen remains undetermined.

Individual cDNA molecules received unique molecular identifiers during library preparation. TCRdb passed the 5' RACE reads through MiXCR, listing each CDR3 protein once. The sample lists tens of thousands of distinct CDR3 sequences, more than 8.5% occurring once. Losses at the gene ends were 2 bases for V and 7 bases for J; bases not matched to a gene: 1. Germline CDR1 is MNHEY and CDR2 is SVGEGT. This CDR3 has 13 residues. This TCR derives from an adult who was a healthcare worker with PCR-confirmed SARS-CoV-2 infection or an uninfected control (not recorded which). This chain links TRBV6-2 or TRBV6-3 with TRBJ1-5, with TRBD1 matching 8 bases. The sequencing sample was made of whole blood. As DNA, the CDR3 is TGTGCCAGCAGTTACCAGGGGGCCCAGCCCCAGCATTTT. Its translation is CASSYQGAQPQHF.